This record covers a single T cell receptor beta chain. Its antigen is still unknown. No qualities accompany the bases; no much larger clone lies one base away. The immunoSEQ hsTCRbeta Kit was used to sequence TCR beta CDR3 regions from DNA. Per the authors' processing: TCR sequencing data were analysed with the ImmunoSEQ Analyzer. T cell clonality was defined as 1 minus Pielou's evenness, calculated on productive rearrangements. The inverse Simpson index, applied to productive templates, was used to measure T cell diversity. T cell density was defined as TCR beta template counts normalized to usable DNA, with usable DNA estimated by amplifying and sequencing housekeeping genes. Two-sided Kruskal-Wallis tests were used to compare TCR metrics between histologic stages. This is the immuneACCESS table as TCRdb keeps it, with only in-frame sequences that have V and J called. A part of the clones is gone; compared with another copy, unresolved V genes explain less than half, and the rest is unexplained. That table furnishes V, J and clone size, whereas the DNA furnished D and trimming. The sample has around 14,000 clones on record, roughly 80% of them singletons. Clones ranked in the top ten supply roughly 5% of the sample.

Cut back by 3 bases and 2 bases, the V and J ends lie 17 bases apart. Measured from the cysteine to the phenylalanine, the CDR3 is 17 residues long. The read is trimmed to its CDR3 DNA, 51 bases read in frame from base 1. The CDR1 and CDR2 encoded by the germline V gene are MGHRA and YSYEKL. Patients underwent resection in Japan or China between about 2014 and 2017. Two lung cancer pathologists independently reviewed H&E slides to confirm the histologic diagnosis of every case. Premalignant or tumor cells were enriched for nucleic acid extraction by macro-dissection performed after pathologic assessment. DNA was isolated from FFPE tissue using the AllPrep DNA/RNA FFPE Kit. This sample was included in a study of immune evolution from preneoplasia to lung adenocarcinoma (dated by TCRdb to the early 2020s). Notes on the research overall: No AAH lesions showed HLA loss of heterozygosity, compared with 7% of AIS, less than 18% of MIA and roughly 35% of ADC lesions. The study combined immune gene expression, TCR sequencing and multiplex immunofluorescence to profile immune contexture across lung adenocarcinoma precursors and invasive adenocarcinoma. Resected precursor lesions (AAH, AIS, MIA) and invasive adenocarcinomas were compared with paired morphologically normal lung tissue. Sample size was determined by specimen availability and not by a prior power calculation. The immune data were combined with whole exome sequencing and methylation data from the same cohort of nodules. The overall cohort comprised 53 patients with pulmonary nodules who underwent surgical resection. The TCR sequencing data were obtained from some 50 patients. According to the study, over a hundred samples went through TCR sequencing. POLYSOLVER was used to infer Class I HLA alleles from exome data, while LOHHLA was used to detect allele-specific HLA loss.

Study-level results and caveats: T cell clonality was highest in KRAS-mutant nodules compared with EGFR-mutant or double wild-type lesions. Normal lung showed the highest clonality, whereas later-stage lesions appeared to have higher T cell density and diversity but lower clonality. Because all patients were from Japan and China, applicability to Western populations was uncertain. Normal lung had the highest top T cell clone frequencies, which appeared to decline progressively from AAH through AIS, MIA and invasive adenocarcinoma. The findings reflected association rather than direct causation, and larger cohorts with long-term follow-up and longitudinal biopsies were considered necessary.

The TCR originated in a person between 65 and 79 years old with lung adenocarcinoma. The sample comprised FFPE minimally invasive lung adenocarcinoma tissue. Reading the label with the study, this specimen's cell subset or site is: micro-invasive lung adenocarcinoma (MIA). This receptor chain uses TRBV4-1 and TRBJ1-5; matching of 6 bases hints at TRBD1 as the D gene. The nucleotide sequence is given as TGCGCCAGCAGCCAGGGATCACAGGGTTTCGGCAATCAGCCCCAGCATTTT. This sequence encodes CASSQGSQGFGNQPQHF.